The next 15 T cell receptor beta chains were all read from a single sample in a study of blood T cell repertoires in COVID-19. Sequenced by immunoSEQ multiplex PCR; TCRdb stores in-frame clones only, minus some. The sample contains 150,000 to 200,000 clones, around 80% of which appear only once. Sequencing was done on a sample of peripheral blood. These receptors were taken from an older woman with COVID-19, enrolled during active disease.

The chain joins TRBV15 to TRBJ1-2; D gene unclear. The ends were cut back, 0 bases at V and 4 bases at J, with 3 bases in the middle. CDR1 and CDR2 from the germline V gene are LNHNV and YYDKDF (reference sequence). The length of the CDR3 is 12 residues. CDR3 coding DNA: TGTGCCACCAGCAGAGATATCTATGGCTACACCTTC. It translates to CATSRDIYGYTF.

The V call is TRBV28, the J call TRBJ2-7; TRBD2 is a possible D gene (6 bases). The CDR3 runs 15 residues. Trimming shortened V by 7 bases and J by 3 bases, and 19 bases separated the two germline ends. CDR1 is MDHEN, CDR2 SYDVKM, per germline. The CDR3 sequence is CASTQMVASVYEQYF. CDR3 coding DNA: TGTGCCAGCACCCAGATGGTGGCTAGCGTCTACGAGCAGTACTTC.

The V and J genes are TRBV7-2 and TRBJ2-3; 7 nucleotides line up with TRBD2. Per the germline V gene, CDR1 is SGHTA and CDR2 is FQGNSA. V was pared by 4 bases and J by 4 bases, with 2 bases of the junction left unmatched. CDR3 size: 13 residues. The CDR3 is CASSWGGADTQYF. The CDR3 nucleotides are TGTGCCAGCAGCTGGGGGGGAGCAGATACGCAGTATTTT.

The chain uses TRBV29-1 and TRBJ2-2; TRBD1 matches 9 bases. The germline gives CDR1 SQVTM, CDR2 ANQGSEA. This CDR3 region has 13 residues. Trimming removed 7 bases from V and 8 bases from J; junction bases left unmatched: 8. The CDR3 loop is CSADGQGIGELFF. CDR3 coding DNA: TGCAGCGCCGACGGACAGGGGATTGGGGAGCTGTTTTTT.

The V and J genes are TRBV2 and TRBJ2-5, with 14 bases identical to TRBD2. The ends lost 1 base at V and 5 bases at J; junction bases unmatched: 6. CDR1 and CDR2 from the germline V gene are SNHLY and FYNNEI. CDR3 length equals 17 residues. CDR3 nucleotide sequence: TGTGCCAGCAGTGAAGGACTAGCGGGAGGGATGGCGGAGACCCAGTACTTC. Translated, it gives CASSEGLAGGMAETQYF.

The J gene is TRBJ1-1, the V gene TRBV18; 7 bases are a match to TRBD1. Germline CDR1 KGHSH, CDR2 LQKENI. J lost 3 bases, V lost 3 bases, and 4 bases had no gene match. The CDR3 consists of 14 residues. The CDR3 DNA is TGTGCCAGCTCACCGGTCAGGGGGGACACTGAAGCTTTCTTT. Protein product: CASSPVRGDTEAFF. Looking up the rest from reference TRBV18 and TRBJ1-1 gives the full variable domain: NAGVMQNPRHLVRRRGQEARLRCSPMKGHSHVYWYRQLPEEGLKFMVYLQKENIIDESGMPKERFSAEFPKEGPSILRIQQVVRGDSAAYFCASSPVRGDTEAFFGQGTRLTVV.

CDR3 coding DNA: TGTGCCATCAGTTCTGCCACCGGGTTTGGAACTAATGAAAAACTGTTTTTT. It yields the protein CAISSATGFGTNEKLFF. The chain joins TRBV10-3 to TRBJ1-4; D unclear. The V gene lost 5 bases and the J gene lost 1 base, with 17 bases spanning the gap. This CDR3 contains 17 residues. CDR1 and CDR2 from the germline V gene are ENHRY and SYGVKD.

The chain has TRBV6-6 and TRBJ1-4, with TRBD1 identical over 10 bases. V lost 8 bases and J lost 6; bases outside the gene matches: 6. Germline loops: CDR1 MNHNY, CDR2 SVGAGI (reference sequence). The CDR3 spans 14 residues. DNA of the CDR3: TGTGCCAGCTTTATGACAGGGGGCGATGAAAAACTGTTTTTT. This translates into CASFMTGGDEKLFF.

The rearrangement links TRBV5-1 to TRBJ2-1, with TRBD2 matching over 8 bases. This CDR3 contains 14 residues. Per the germline V gene, CDR1 is SGHRS and CDR2 is YFSETQ. V lost 0 bases and J lost 8; bases outside the gene matches: 4. In DNA form, the CDR3 reads TGCGCCAGCAGCTTGGCCGGGAGGGATCATGAGCAGTTCTTC. Its protein is CASSLAGRDHEQFF.

This clone was detected once. This sequence joins TRBV18 and TRBJ1-6; D is perhaps TRBD1 (5 bases). The germline V gene has CDR1 KGHSH and CDR2 LQKENI. Trimming shortened V by 3 bases and J by 5 bases, and 17 bases separated the two germline ends. The CDR3 has 17 amino acids. The CDR3 loop reads CASSPVYSGDHNSPLHF. CDR3 nucleotides: TGTGCCAGCTCACCCGTGTATTCGGGGGACCATAATTCACCCCTCCACTTT.

The J gene is TRBJ1-3, the V gene TRBV11-3; D may be TRBD1 (6 bases). V was clipped by 2 bases and J by 5 bases, with 19 bases between them. This CDR3 is built from 17 residues. Germline V gene sequence: CDR1 SGHNT, CDR2 YENEEA. In DNA, the CDR3 is TGTGCCAGCAGCTTAATTGGGTGGCCAGGGGTAAGAAACACCATATATTTT. It encodes CASSLIGWPGVRNTIYF.

The J gene is TRBJ2-4, the V gene TRBV2; D is undetermined. CDR3 length equals 14 residues. Looked up from germline, CDR1 is SNHLY and CDR2 is FYNNEI. Trimming left V 6 bases short and J 0 bases short, with 9 bases between. The CDR3 is CASSVILAKNIQYF. CDR3 DNA sequence: TGTGCCAGCAGCGTAATACTAGCCAAAAACATTCAGTACTTC.

This clone was counted at least ten times. This chain joins TRBV5-1 and TRBJ2-7, with D unresolved. Per the germline V gene, CDR1 is SGHRS and CDR2 is YFSETQ. This CDR3 spans 14 amino acids. Trimming pared 2 bases from V and 3 bases from J, leaving 12 bases between. CDR3 sequence (DNA): TGCGCCAGCAGCTTCGGTACCGAACTCTACGAGCAGTACGTC. Amino acid sequence: CASSFGTELYEQYV.

This clone was observed a few times. This chain links TRBV18 with TRBJ2-2; 8 positions match TRBD2. The CDR3 has 15 residues. Germline loops: CDR1 KGHSH, CDR2 LQKENI. V shed 3 bases and J 1 base; nucleotides not matched to a gene: 1. CDR3 bases: TGTGCCAGCTCACCCCTAGCGGGGAACACCGGGGAGCTGTTTTTT. This gives the protein CASSPLAGNTGELFF.

The V gene is TRBV13, the J gene TRBJ1-3; D is possibly TRBD1 (5 bases). The germline V gene encodes CDR1 PRHDT and CDR2 FYEKMQ (reference sequence). V shed 3 bases and J shed 6 bases, with 12 bases lying between them. The length of the CDR3 is 14 residues. CDR3 DNA: TGTGCCAGCAGCTTCCAGGGAAAACTAAACACCATATATTTT. This gives the protein CASSFQGKLNTIYF.